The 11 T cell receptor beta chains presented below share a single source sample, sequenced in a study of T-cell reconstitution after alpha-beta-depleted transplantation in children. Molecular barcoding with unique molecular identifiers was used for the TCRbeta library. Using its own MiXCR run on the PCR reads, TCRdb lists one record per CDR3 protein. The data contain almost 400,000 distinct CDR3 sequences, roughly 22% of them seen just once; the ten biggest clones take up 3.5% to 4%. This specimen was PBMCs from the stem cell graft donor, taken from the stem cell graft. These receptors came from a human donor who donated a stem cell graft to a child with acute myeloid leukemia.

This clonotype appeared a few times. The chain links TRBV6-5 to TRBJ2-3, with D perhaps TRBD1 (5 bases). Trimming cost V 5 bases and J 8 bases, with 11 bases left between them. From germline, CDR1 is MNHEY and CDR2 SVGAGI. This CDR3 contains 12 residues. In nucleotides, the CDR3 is TGTGCCAGCAGTCCAGGGTGGGGTACGCAGTATTTT. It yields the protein CASSPGWGTQYF.

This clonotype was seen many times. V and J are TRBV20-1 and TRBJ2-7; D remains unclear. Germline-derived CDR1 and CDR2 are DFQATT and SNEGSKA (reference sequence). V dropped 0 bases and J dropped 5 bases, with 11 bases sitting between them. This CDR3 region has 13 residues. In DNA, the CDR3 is TGCAGTGCTAGAGATGTAGGAGTTAACGAGCAGTACTTC. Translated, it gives CSARDVGVNEQYF.

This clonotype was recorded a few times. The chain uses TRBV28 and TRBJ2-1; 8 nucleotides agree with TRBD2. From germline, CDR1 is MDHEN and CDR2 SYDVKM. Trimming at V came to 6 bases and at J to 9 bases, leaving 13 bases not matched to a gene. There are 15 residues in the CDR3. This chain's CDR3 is CASRQRTSRAGEQFF. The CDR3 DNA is TGTGCCAGCAGGCAGAGGACTAGCCGGGCCGGTGAGCAGTTCTTC.

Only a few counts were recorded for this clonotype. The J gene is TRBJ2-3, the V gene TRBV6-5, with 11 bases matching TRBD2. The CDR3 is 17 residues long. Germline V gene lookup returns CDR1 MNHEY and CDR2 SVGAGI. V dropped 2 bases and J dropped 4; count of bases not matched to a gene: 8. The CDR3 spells CASSYVRRLAGSDTQYF. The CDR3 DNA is TGTGCCAGCAGTTACGTGAGGAGACTAGCGGGATCAGATACGCAGTATTTT.

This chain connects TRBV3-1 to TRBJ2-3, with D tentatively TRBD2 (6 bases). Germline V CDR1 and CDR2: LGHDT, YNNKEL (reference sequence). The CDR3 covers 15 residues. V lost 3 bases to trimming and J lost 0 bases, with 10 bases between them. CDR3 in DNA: TGTGCCAGCAGCCATGGCGGGACCAGCACAGATACGCAGTATTTT. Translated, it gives CASSHGGTSTDTQYF.

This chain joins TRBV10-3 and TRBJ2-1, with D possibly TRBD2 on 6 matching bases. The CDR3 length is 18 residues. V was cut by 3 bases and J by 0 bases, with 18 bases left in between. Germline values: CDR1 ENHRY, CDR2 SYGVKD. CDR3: CAISDPGGKFNSYNEQFF. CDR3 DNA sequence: TGTGCCATCAGTGATCCTGGGGGGAAATTTAACTCCTACAATGAGCAGTTCTTC.

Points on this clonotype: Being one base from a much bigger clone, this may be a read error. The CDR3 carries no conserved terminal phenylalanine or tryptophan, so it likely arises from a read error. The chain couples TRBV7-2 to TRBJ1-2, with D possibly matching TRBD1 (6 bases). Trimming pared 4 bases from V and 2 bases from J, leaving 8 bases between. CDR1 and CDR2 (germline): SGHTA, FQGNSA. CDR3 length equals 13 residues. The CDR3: CASSYDRNYGYTC. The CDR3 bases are TGTGCCAGCAGCTATGACAGGAACTATGGCTACACCTGC.

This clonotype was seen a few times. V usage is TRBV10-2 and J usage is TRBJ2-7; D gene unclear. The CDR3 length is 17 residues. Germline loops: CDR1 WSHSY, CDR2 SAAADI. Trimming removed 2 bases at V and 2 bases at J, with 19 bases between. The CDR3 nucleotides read TGCGCCAGCAGTGAGGGCGTCGCAAGGATTCGCCCCTACGAGCAGTACTTC. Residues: CASSEGVARIRPYEQYF.

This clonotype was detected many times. The CDR3 is CSVAVSNTEAFF. CDR3 bases: TGCAGCGTGGCAGTTTCGAACACTGAAGCTTTCTTT. This chain uses TRBV29-1 with TRBJ1-1; D gene ambiguous. This CDR3 comprises 12 residues. From germline, CDR1 is SQVTM and CDR2 ANQGSEA. Deletions cut 6 bases from V and 1 base from J, with 9 bases between.

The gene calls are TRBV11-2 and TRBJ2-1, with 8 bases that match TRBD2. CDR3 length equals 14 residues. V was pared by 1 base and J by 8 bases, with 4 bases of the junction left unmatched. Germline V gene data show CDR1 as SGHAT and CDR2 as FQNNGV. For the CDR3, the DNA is TGTGCCAGCAGCTTAGTAGCGGGAATGGATGAGCAGTTCTTC. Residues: CASSLVAGMDEQFF.

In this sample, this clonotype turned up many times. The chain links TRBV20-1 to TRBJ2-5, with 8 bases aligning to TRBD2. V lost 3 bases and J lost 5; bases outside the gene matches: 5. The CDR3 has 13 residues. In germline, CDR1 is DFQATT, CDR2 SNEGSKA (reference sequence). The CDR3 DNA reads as TGCAGTGCTAGGTTAGCGGGATGGGAGACCCAGTACTTC. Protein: CSARLAGWETQYF.